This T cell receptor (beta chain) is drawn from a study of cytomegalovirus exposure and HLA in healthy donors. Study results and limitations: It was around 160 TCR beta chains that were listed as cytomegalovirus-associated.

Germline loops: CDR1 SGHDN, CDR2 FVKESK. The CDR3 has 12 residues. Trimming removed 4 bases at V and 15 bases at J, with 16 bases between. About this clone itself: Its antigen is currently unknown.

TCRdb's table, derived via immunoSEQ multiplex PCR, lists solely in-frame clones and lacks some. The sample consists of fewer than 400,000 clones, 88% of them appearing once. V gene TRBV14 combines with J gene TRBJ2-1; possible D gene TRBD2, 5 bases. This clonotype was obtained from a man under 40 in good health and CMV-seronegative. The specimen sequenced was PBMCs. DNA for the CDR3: TGTGCCAGCAGCCCGGACTCCTTAGGGCGGTTCTTC. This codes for CASSPDSLGRFF.